These T cell receptor beta chains were read from a single sample in a study of glioma-infiltrating T cells. TCRdb recomputed calls from the multiplex PCR reads with MiXCR, one row per CDR3 protein. The repertoire holds over 140,000 distinct CDR3 sequences, with 35% to 50% as singletons. The source material was glioma tissue, nonneoplastic brain tissue, or PBMCs (not recorded which). These TCRs come from a human donor with low-grade glioma or glioblastoma, undergoing nonglioma brain surgery, or in good health (not recorded which). Each CDR3 is given with its conserved first and last residue. The D gene is left open where the match is weak. Clone sizes are given selectively: once, few, many, or a class where the clone is expanded.

TRBD1	few	TRBJ2-7	TRBV20-1	TGCAGTGCGCGAGAGGGGACAGGGCCTGGGGGGGCGTACTTC	CSAREGTGPGGAYF
NA	few	TRBJ1-6	TRBV7-2	TGTGCCAGCAGCCCACCGGGCTCGGTCAATTCACCCCTCCACTTT	CASSPPGSVNSPLHF
TRBD2	NA	TRBJ2-3	TRBV4-2	TGTGCCAGCAGCCAAGGGGGCGGGAGGGACCCTAGCACAGATACGCAGTATTTT	CASSQGGGRDPSTDTQYF
TRBD2	NA	TRBJ2-3	TRBV4-2	TGTGCCAGCAGCCAAGGGGACTATCGCACAGATACGCAGTATTTT	CASSQGDYRTDTQYF
NA	NA	TRBJ2-5	TRBV19	TGTGCCAGTAGTATTCGAGATAACCAAGAGACCCAGTACTTC	CASSIRDNQETQYF
NA	NA	TRBJ1-2	TRBV4-2	TGTGCCAGCAGCCAAGGGGCCTACTATGGCTACACCTTC	CASSQGAYYGYTF
TRBD1	once	TRBJ1-2	TRBV18	TGTGCCAGCTCACATAGACAGGGATTCGTCGATGGCTACACCTTC	CASSHRQGFVDGYTF
NA	NA	TRBJ2-1	TRBV4-1	TGCGCCAGGAGCCAAGATTGGAACAGGGCGGGGAATGAGCAGTTCTTC	CARSQDWNRAGNEQFF
TRBD2	NA	TRBJ2-7	TRBV28	TGTGCCAGCAGTCAACATTCTAGCGGAGGCTACGAGCAGTACTTC	CASSQHSSGGYEQYF
NA	NA	TRBJ1-5	TRBV6-1	TGTGCCAGCAGCCTGGGGGGGCCCCAGCATTTT	CASSLGGPQHF
NA	NA	TRBJ1-1	TRBV7-2	TGTGCCAGCAGCTTGGTAGCGGGAGGGAGCACTGAAGCTTTCTTT	CASSLVAGGSTEAFF
NA	few	TRBJ1-5	TRBV28	TGTGCCAGCAGTTCCTCGACGGGAGGGAGGACCAATCAGCCCCAGCATTTT	CASSSSTGGRTNQPQHF
NA	NA	TRBJ1-5	TRBV15	TGTGCCACCAGCAGAGCAGGGATTCATCCCCAGCATTTT	CATSRAGIHPQHF
NA	NA	TRBJ1-1	TRBV15	TGTGCCACCAGCAGAGATCTGGGGGTGTCAGAAGCTTTCTTT	CATSRDLGVSEAFF
NA	NA	TRBJ2-5	TRBV2	TGTGCCAGCAGGGGGTATGCGGATCAAGAGACCCAGTACTTC	CASRGYADQETQYF
NA	many	TRBJ2-1	TRBV6-1	TGTGCCAGCAACTCCCGGGCGGACTACAATGAGCAGTTCTTC	CASNSRADYNEQFF
NA	few	TRBJ2-1	TRBV10-2	TGTGCCATCAGTGAGTCGAGGGAGGAGCAGTTCTTC	CAISESREEQFF
NA	NA	TRBJ1-5	TRBV15	TGTGCCACCAGCAGAGATACTGTGACCGATCAGCCCCAGCATTTT	CATSRDTVTDQPQHF
TRBD2	NA	TRBJ2-2	TRBV27	TGTGCCAGCAGTTTTGCGGGAGTTTACACCGGGGAGCTGTTTTTT	CASSFAGVYTGELFF
NA	NA	TRBJ2-7	TRBV11-2	TGTGCCAGCAGCTTAGGTCCGGCAAACTCCTACGAGCAGTACTTC	CASSLGPANSYEQYF
NA	NA	TRBJ1-5	TRBV15	TGTGCCACCGCGGGGGCGGTTCAAAATCAGCCCCAGCATTTT	CATAGAVQNQPQHF
NA	few	TRBJ1-6	TRBV20-1	TGCAGTGCAAAAGGGTTGCACATAGGAGATTCACCCCTCCACTTT	CSAKGLHIGDSPLHF
NA	NA	TRBJ1-3	TRBV18	TGTGCCAGCTCACCACGGGGCCTCCGGAGGAGCTCTGGAAACACCATATATTTT	CASSPRGLRRSSGNTIYF
NA	NA	TRBJ1-1	TRBV6-5	TGTGCCAGCAGTTACCAATTCTACACTGAAGCTTTCTTT	CASSYQFYTEAFF
NA	NA	TRBJ2-7	TRBV20-1	TGCAGTGCTAGAGTTAGAGACATAGGGTACCACGAGCAGTACTTC	CSARVRDIGYHEQYF
NA	NA	TRBJ1-4	TRBV4-1	TGCGCCAGCAGCCAAAGAACTGGGGAAAAACTGTTTTTT	CASSQRTGEKLFF
NA	NA	TRBJ1-4	TRBV27	TGTGCCAGCAGTTCTTATGCAACTAATGAAAAACTGTTTTTT	CASSSYATNEKLFF